The sequence of this TCR beta chain was determined in a study of blood T cells in healthy people across ages. Study information: Through template switching, about one barcoded beta molecule was captured per two T cells, as measured in model experiments. Overall study results and limits: One million T cells yielded diversity estimates that were considered underestimates.

A second 7 to 11 cycle PCR used barcoded and J-beta primers. With 12 random nucleotides, a template-switch adaptor tagged each individual cDNA molecule. TCRdb processed the 5' RACE reads anew with MiXCR; each CDR3 protein has one entry. The repertoire holds 790,000 or so distinct CDR3 sequences, with 35% to 60% as singletons. The V end lost 3 bases, the J end lost 6 bases, and 5 bases lay between the germline ends. The CDR3 has 10 amino acids. The germline CDR1 and CDR2 sequences are DFQATT and SNEGSKA (reference sequence). This clonotype showed up just once. No antigen is known for it. The authors drew roughly 9.8 milliliters of peripheral blood from each donor.

This receptor was identified in a man at least 80 years old in good health. The specimen was blood. This chain joins TRBV20-1 and TRBJ1-2; D is uncertain. CDR3 sequence (DNA): TGCAGTGCTAGCATCGATGGCTACACCTTC. Protein product: CSASIDGYTF.